Reported below is one T cell receptor (beta chain). This CDR3 has 13 amino acids. Germline CDR1 reads MNHEY; CDR2 reads SMNVEV (reference sequence). Germline trimming cut 6 bases from V and 8 bases from J; bases unmatched to any gene: 6. The PCR used 60 Vbeta and 13 Jbeta primers. TCRdb keeps only in-frame clones here, not all; method: immunoSEQ multiplex PCR. This sample has around 100,000 clones, with roughly 74% found just once. These data come from a study of cytomegalovirus exposure and HLA in healthy donors. The clonotype originates from a woman aged 30 to 39 in good health and CMV-seronegative. Sequencing was performed on PBMCs. The chain joins TRBV27 to TRBJ1-2, with 10 positions matching TRBD1. CDR3 bases: TGTGCCAGCAGACAGACAGGGGGCCAGGGCTACACCTTC. This sequence encodes CASRQTGGQGYTF.